Listed here are 3 T cell receptor beta chains from one sample, sequenced in a study of blood T cell repertoires in COVID-19. Repertoires were generated with immunoSEQ multiplex PCR, while TCRdb's copy carries only in-frame clones and drops some. The sample lists around 260,000 clones, about 88% occurring once. What was sequenced was peripheral blood. The receptor set was obtained from a man between 18 and 35 years old with active or convalescent COVID-19.

V usage is TRBV7-9 and J usage is TRBJ1-1; 8 bases map to TRBD1. The ends lost 4 bases at V and 5 bases at J; junction bases unmatched: 6. The germline V gene has CDR1 SEHNR and CDR2 FQNEAQ (reference sequence). The CDR3 spans 14 residues. CDR3 sequence: CASSSLQGGTEAFF. CDR3 nucleotide sequence: TGTGCCAGCAGCTCCTTACAGGGGGGTACTGAAGCTTTCTTT.

The chain recombines TRBV19 with TRBJ1-4, with TRBD1 identical over 9 bases. From germline, CDR1 is LNHDA and CDR2 SQIVND (reference sequence). This CDR3 comprises 14 residues. The V and J ends lost 8 bases and 8 bases, in that order; junction bases with no gene match: 9. CDR3 in DNA: TGTGCCAGTCGACCGGGACAGGGACGGGAAAAACTGTTTTTT. Protein sequence: CASRPGQGREKLFF.

CDR3: CASSLGQGEETQYF. CDR3 bases: TGTGCCAGCAGCTTGGGGCAGGGGGAGGAGACCCAGTACTTC. The V gene is TRBV11-1, the J gene TRBJ2-5; TRBD1 matches 7 bases. Germline CDR1 and CDR2: SGHAT and FQDESV (reference sequence). The ends lost 3 bases at V and 5 bases at J; junction bases unmatched: 6. The CDR3 covers 14 residues.